This note documents a single TCR beta chain sequence. The ends lost 7 bases at V and 6 bases at J; junction bases unmatched: 6. The germline CDR1 and CDR2 sequences are MNHEY and SVGAGI. The CDR3 has 12 amino acids. This record belongs to a study of blood T cell repertoires in COVID-19. Study-wide context: Nucleic acid was either cDNA or gDNA, and it came from T cells, B-cell-depleted T cells, or PBMCs.

As processed by the authors: Reference gene primer amplification gave nucleated cell count estimates. Clones were read by immunoSEQ multiplex PCR, and TCRdb kept only the in-frame ones, dropping some. The V and J calls and clone size were taken over from that table, and D and trimming were inferred from the DNA. The sample holds approximately 300,000 clones, roughly nine tenths seen once. Sequenced input: peripheral blood. This sequence joins TRBV6-5 and TRBJ2-7; TRBD1 aligns across 7 bases. This clonotype was obtained from a man younger than 35 with active or convalescent COVID-19. CDR3 sequence reads: CASNNRGFEQYF. CDR3 nucleotides: TGTGCCAGCAACAACAGGGGTTTCGAGCAGTACTTC.